This TCR beta chain was profiled in a study of cytomegalovirus exposure and HLA in healthy donors. About the research overall: A previous analysis identified 95 million to 130 million unique TCR beta sequences derived from about 180 million T cells. Study-wide findings and caveats: An analysis was carried out later, and it reportedly showed fewer N-insertions in an Asian-associated ancestry cluster than the roughly 670-donor mean. As a later analysis revealed, the rate of TCR association differed by HLA locus, with DRB1 most and HLA-C fewest.

This clone appeared a single time. The antigen remains undetermined. The PCR contained 60 Vbeta and 13 Jbeta primers. Data came from immunoSEQ multiplex PCR; TCRdb stores just in-frame clones and leaves some out. The table has about 150,000 clones, 55% to 70% seen once. Though nominally healthy at sampling, donors likely had unrecorded immune exposures. The CDR3 spans 12 residues. V lost 6 bases to trimming and J lost 3 bases, with 8 bases between them. Germline V gives CDR1 ENHRY, CDR2 SYGVKD. V gene TRBV10-3 combines with J gene TRBJ2-5, with D perhaps matching TRBD2 (5 bases). The sample consisted of PBMCs. The sequence was collected from a woman aged 25 to 39 in good health and CMV-seropositive. The CDR3 region is CAISTREETQYF. In DNA, the CDR3 is TGTGCCATCAGCACTAGGGAAGAGACCCAGTACTTC.